The clone carrying this T cell receptor beta chain showed up many times. The antigen remains unidentified. The sample is drawn from a study of Graves' ophthalmopathy and Graves' hyperthyroidism. General study results and limits: The blood repertoire also included most expanded thyroid clonotypes above 0.001 frequency. Sensitivity of approximately 88% and specificity of around 80% were achieved when a 13-signature model separated ophthalmopathy from stable hyperthyroidism.

RNA transcripts served as template for amplifying TCR beta CDR3 sequences. Following a first-round RT-PCR that used HTBI primers, a second-round multiplex PCR was carried out. TCRdb called the multiplex PCR reads again in MiXCR, with one record for every CDR3 protein. The repertoire has over a million distinct CDR3 sequences, 35% to 40% of them found once; the top ten carry more than 9.5%. Newly diagnosed hyperthyroidism donors, aged 18 to 65, duration under 2 months. Other autoimmune diseases, uncontrolled infections, pregnancy or lactation led to the exclusion of patients. V lost 7 bases, J lost 4 bases, and 10 bases lay in between. The CDR3 runs to 11 residues. Germline loops: CDR1 SQVTM, CDR2 ANQGSEA.

The chain has TRBV29-1 and TRBJ1-1, with D hard to call. The sample was peripheral blood or thyroid tissue (not recorded which). This clonotype was sampled from an adult man with Graves' hyperthyroidism. CDR3 DNA: TGCAGCGCCCGGGTTGGCACTGAAGCTTTCTTT. Protein: CSARVGTEAFF.